A selection of T cell receptor beta chains follows, all from one sample in a study of blood T cell repertoires in COVID-19. Sequencing used immunoSEQ multiplex PCR; TCRdb keeps in-frame clones, though not all of them. The table shows more than 200,000 clones, with about 80% occurring only once. The material sequenced was peripheral blood. Receptor source: a man older than 75 with acute or convalescent COVID-19. Both conserved end residues are part of each CDR3. A D gene is named only where the DNA matches it firmly. Clone size is stated in some rows and not others, as once, few, many or a class when expanded.

>.|TRBV23-1|TRBJ2-7|.
TGCGCCAGCAGTCATAGACTGAGCTCCTACGAGCAGTACTTC
CASSHRLSSYEQYF
>TRBD1|TRBV6-5|TRBJ1-6|few
TGTGCCAGCAGTTACTCGACGTCAGGGGGTTCACCCCTCCACTTT
CASSYSTSGGSPLHF
>.|TRBV19|TRBJ1-6|few
TGTGCCAGTAGTCCGGGTCTCTATAATTCACCCCTCCACTTT
CASSPGLYNSPLHF
>.|TRBV5-1|TRBJ2-7|once
TGCGCCAGCAGCTTGGCCAGTCAGGGAGAGCAGTACTTC
CASSLASQGEQYF
>TRBD2|TRBV7-9|TRBJ2-1|once
TGTGCCAGCAGTTTCAGCGGGGGGCTCTACAATGAGCAGTTCTTC
CASSFSGGLYNEQFF
>TRBD1|TRBV5-5|TRBJ1-5|.
TGTGCCAGCAGTTCGGGACAGGGAGGTAACTGGCCCCAGCATTTT
CASSSGQGGNWPQHF
>.|TRBV11-2|TRBJ1-4|.
TGTGCCAGCAGCTTAAGAACGGGAGCAACTAATGAAAAACTGTTTTTT
CASSLRTGATNEKLFF
>TRBD2|TRBV4-1|TRBJ2-7|.
TGCGCCAGCAGCCAAGTAAGGGGACTAGCGGATACCTACGAGCAGTACTTC
CASSQVRGLADTYEQYF
>TRBD1|TRBV4-1|TRBJ1-2|.
TGCGCCAGCAGCCAAGATTTAGGACAGGGAATCTATGGCTACACCTTC
CASSQDLGQGIYGYTF
>TRBD1|TRBV6-5|TRBJ2-7|.
TGTGCCAGCAGTTCGGACAGGGGGCTCGGTTACGAGCAGTACTTC
CASSSDRGLGYEQYF
>TRBD1|TRBV24-1|TRBJ1-5|.
TGTGCCACCAGTGAATCCGGGACAGGGTTTAGCAATCAGCCCCAGCATTTT
CATSESGTGFSNQPQHF
>TRBD2|TRBV5-5|TRBJ2-2|.
TGTGCCAGCAGCTTGAGCCTAGCGGGCGGGGAGCTGTTTTTT
CASSLSLAGGELFF
>.|TRBV19|TRBJ1-6|.
TGTGCCAGTAGAGACGCCCCAGGACACGGTTCACCCCTCCACTTT
CASRDAPGHGSPLHF
>TRBD2|TRBV10-3|TRBJ2-3|.
TGTGCCATCAGTGAGTGGGGGGGTACAGATACGCAGTATTTT
CAISEWGGTDTQYF
>.|TRBV6-1|TRBJ2-1|few
TGTGCCAGCAGTGAACTTATACGGCGGCTCAATGAGCAGTTCTTC
CASSELIRRLNEQFF
>TRBD1|TRBV11-1|TRBJ2-7|.
TGTGCCAGCAGCTTAGCTCCGGGACAGGGGGCGAGGTACGAGCAGTACTTC
CASSLAPGQGARYEQYF
>.|TRBV3-1/TRBV3-2|TRBJ2-6|.
TGTGCCAGCAGCCAAGTCCTAGGGAGAGGGTCCTCTGGGGCCAACGTCCTGACTTTC
CASSQVLGRGSSGANVLTF
>.|TRBV24-1|TRBJ2-1|.
TGTGCCACCAGTGATCCGGCCCTCATGCAGGGGGGCTACAATGAGCAGTTCTTC
CATSDPALMQGGYNEQFF
>TRBD1|TRBV30|TRBJ1-1|.
TGTGCCTGTAATCCCCGGACAGGGCGACCTGAAGCTTTCTTT
CACNPRTGRPEAFF
>.|TRBV29-1|TRBJ2-1|.
TGCAGCGTTGACAACAGCTTATCCTCCTACAATGAGCAGTTCTTC
CSVDNSLSSYNEQFF
>.|TRBV9|TRBJ1-2|.
TGTGCCAGCAGCGTAGGCAGGTCAGGGGAAGGCTACACCTTC
CASSVGRSGEGYTF
>TRBD2|TRBV9|TRBJ2-1|few
TGTGCCAGCAGCCCCCGACTAGCGGGGGGGGAGGGTGAGCAGTTCTTC
CASSPRLAGGEGEQFF
>.|TRBV4-1|TRBJ1-5|.
TGCGCCAGCAGCCAAGAATCAGGTTATCAGCCCCAGCATTTT
CASSQESGYQPQHF
>TRBD1|TRBV14|TRBJ1-2|.
TGTGCCAGCAGCCCGGACAGGAGCTATGGCTACACCTTC
CASSPDRSYGYTF
>.|TRBV2|TRBJ1-1|.
TGTGCCAGCAGTGCGAGGGCGCCTCAAACTGAAGCTTTCTTT
CASSARAPQTEAFF
>.|TRBV19|TRBJ1-2|.
TGTGCCAGTAGTATAGATCGTGGGGGCCGGACCGTCACCTATGGCTACACCTTC
CASSIDRGGRTVTYGYTF
>.|TRBV6-1|TRBJ1-2|.
TGTGCCAGCAGTGAAGTCGTGACAACGGGGAGCTATGGCTACACCTTC
CASSEVVTTGSYGYTF
>.|TRBV5-6|TRBJ2-3|.
TGTGCCAGCAGCTTTACCCGGGGGGCCCGCACAGATACGCAGTATTTT
CASSFTRGARTDTQYF